This record covers a single T cell receptor beta chain. The target antigen is unknown. TCRdb re-derived calls from the 5' RACE reads in MiXCR, one entry per CDR3 protein. The sample has 550,000 to 700,000 distinct CDR3 sequences; around 16% are singletons. The data originate from a study of T-cell memory formation after mild COVID-19. Study overall: Largely donor-specific TCR clusters were found. Study findings and constraints: Memory cells collected pre-infection included some clones that later responded, suggesting cross-reactive memory joined. CD4/CD8 balance characterized clones contracting day 15 to 85, and CD4+ skew characterized later expanders.

CDR3 length equals 17 residues. Germline loops: CDR1 SGDLS, CDR2 YYNGEE. V shed 0 bases, J shed 0 bases, and the junction held 7 bases outside the gene matches. This TCR was recovered from an adult woman who had mild COVID-19 (a few samples of this study predate the infection). Cell type and time point are not known. Sequencing was carried out using PBMCs or a T cell subset sorted from them (not recorded which). The chain recombines TRBV9 with TRBJ2-7; 9 nucleotides line up with TRBD2. The CDR3 spells CASSVEASGVLSYEQYF. The CDR3 DNA follows: TGTGCCAGCAGCGTAGAAGCTAGCGGGGTACTCTCCTACGAGCAGTACTTC.